Listed below are T cell receptor beta chains from one sample, sequenced in a study of patients and donors after allogeneic stem cell transplantation. TCRdb fed the RT-PCR reads into MiXCR, producing one record per CDR3 protein. The top ten hold 5% to 7.5% of the sample, which has about 960,000 distinct CDR3 sequences, under 20% seen once. The specimen was blood, either unsorted or a sorted T cell fraction (not recorded which). The receptors were sampled from a human donor who was either an allogeneic HSCT recipient or a stem cell or donor lymphocyte infusion donor (not recorded which). It is not recorded whose cells these are; they may come from a transplant donor. Each CDR3 is given with its conserved first and last residue. The D gene is left open where the match is weak. A row's size may be missing; if present it is once, few, many or a size class.

j_call v_call d_call clone_size cdr3_length cdr3_aa cdr3_nt
TRBJ2-1 TRBV20-1 . few 12 CSARPSTWEQFF TGCAGTGCTAGACCTTCAACTTGGGAGCAGTTCTTC
TRBJ2-4 TRBV7-2 . . 13 CASSFRGIDIQYF TGTGCCAGCAGCTTTAGGGGCATCGACATTCAGTACTTC
TRBJ2-7 TRBV5-1 . few 16 CASSLATGNQAYEQYF TGCGCCAGCAGCTTGGCCACAGGAAACCAAGCCTACGAGCAGTACTTC
TRBJ2-1 TRBV11-2 . few 13 CASSYTRGEKQFF TGTGCCAGCAGCTACACGCGCGGGGAAAAGCAGTTCTTC
TRBJ2-1 TRBV25-1 . few 13 CASTAMVSNEQFF TGTGCCAGCACCGCTATGGTATCCAATGAGCAGTTCTTC
TRBJ1-1 TRBV12-3/TRBV12-4 TRBD1 many 19 CASSFKEPGTGLGWTEAFF TGTGCCAGCAGTTTCAAGGAACCCGGGACAGGGTTAGGATGGACTGAAGCTTTCTTT
TRBJ2-7 TRBV7-2 . few 13 CASSLVNEYEQYF TGTGCCAGCAGCTTAGTCAACGAGTACGAGCAGTACTTC
TRBJ2-5 TRBV29-1 . . 14 CSVRGRNQVETQYF TGCAGCGTTCGAGGGCGGAACCAGGTGGAGACCCAGTACTTC
TRBJ2-1 TRBV6-5 TRBD2 once 16 CASSYSGSGRPNEQFF TGTGCCAGCAGTTACTCTGGCAGCGGGAGGCCCAATGAGCAGTTCTTC
TRBJ2-7 TRBV5-1 TRBD1 few 15 CASSLVGTGSSEQYF TGCGCCAGCAGCTTGGTAGGGACAGGGAGCTCCGAGCAGTACTTC
TRBJ1-1 TRBV7-9 TRBD1 few 15 CASSDPTGGITEAFF TGTGCCAGCAGCGACCCGACAGGGGGGATCACTGAAGCTTTCTTT
TRBJ1-1 TRBV7-2 TRBD1 . 15 CASSPKQGENTEAFF TGTGCCAGCAGCCCGAAACAGGGGGAGAACACTGAAGCTTTCTTT
TRBJ1-6 TRBV9 TRBD1 few 15 CASSPGTARNSPLHF TGTGCCAGCAGCCCCGGGACAGCGAGGAATTCACCCCTCCACTTT
TRBJ2-2 TRBV25-1 . . 15 CASSDRIVGTGELFF TGTGCCAGCAGTGATCGGATAGTGGGGACCGGGGAGCTGTTTTTT
TRBJ2-1 TRBV4-3 TRBD2 . 17 CASSQDRPSGGYNEQFF TGCGCCAGCAGCCAAGATCGGCCTAGCGGGGGGTACAATGAGCAGTTCTTC
TRBJ2-3 TRBV7-3 . few 14 CASSLSGGVDTQYF TGTGCCAGCAGCTTATCTGGAGGGGTAGATACGCAGTATTTT
TRBJ2-1 TRBV4-3 . many 14 CASSQDGRYNEQFF TGCGCCAGCAGCCAAGATGGGCGATACAATGAGCAGTTCTTC
TRBJ2-7 TRBV20-1 . few 13 CSAGGTDTYEQYF TGCAGTGCTGGAGGGACGGATACCTACGAGCAGTACTTC
TRBJ2-3 TRBV7-2 . . 15 CASSLSGRAEDTQYF TGTGCCAGCAGCTTATCCGGCAGGGCGGAGGATACGCAGTATTTT
TRBJ1-1 TRBV7-9 . . 16 CASSQRGARANTEAFF TGTGCCAGCAGCCAAAGGGGGGCCAGGGCGAACACTGAAGCTTTCTTT
TRBJ2-5 TRBV20-1 . few 13 CSALTQYQETQYF TGCAGTGCTCTTACTCAGTACCAAGAGACCCAGTACTTC
TRBJ2-5 TRBV6-2/TRBV6-3 TRBD1 few 15 CASSRPQGSQETQYF TGTGCCAGCAGTCGCCCACAGGGGTCTCAAGAGACCCAGTACTTC
TRBJ1-1 TRBV20-1 . . 10 CSALLAEAFF TGCAGTGCTCTCTTGGCTGAAGCTTTCTTT
TRBJ2-7 TRBV27 TRBD2 few 17 CASSSQPSGGVSYEQYF TGTGCCAGCAGTTCCCAACCAAGCGGGGGGGTTTCCTACGAGCAGTACTTC
TRBJ2-7 TRBV18 TRBD1 . 15 CASSPRQGRLLEQYF TGTGCCAGCTCCCCAAGACAGGGTCGATTGCTCGAGCAGTACTTC
TRBJ2-4 TRBV4-1 . . 21 CASSHLAVTGPIFIAKNIQYF TGCGCCAGCAGCCATTTGGCAGTTACGGGACCGATATTCATAGCCAAAAACATTCAGTACTTC
TRBJ2-1 TRBV6-2/TRBV6-3 TRBD1 many 15 CASRPTGQRRAEQFF TGTGCCAGCAGACCCACGGGACAGAGGCGAGCTGAGCAGTTCTTC
TRBJ2-5 TRBV24-1 . few 15 CATSDMGSSGGTQYF TGTGCCACCAGTGATATGGGGTCTTCCGGTGGGACCCAGTACTTC
TRBJ1-2 TRBV27 . . 14 CASSLRWGVWGYTF TGTGCCAGCAGCCTCCGTTGGGGGGTTTGGGGCTACACCTTC
TRBJ2-1 TRBV5-1 . . 16 CASSLAPGAGDGEQFF TGCGCCAGCAGCTTGGCGCCGGGGGCCGGCGATGGTGAGCAGTTCTTC
TRBJ2-1 TRBV20-1 TRBD2 . 13 CSASPGTKNEQFF TGCAGTGCCTCGCCCGGGACTAAGAATGAGCAGTTCTTC
TRBJ1-5 TRBV10-3 TRBD1 few 15 CAISAGTGVNQPQHF TGTGCCATCAGCGCCGGGACAGGGGTCAATCAGCCCCAGCATTTT
TRBJ1-3 TRBV29-1 . . 13 CSVGWGQGNTIYF TGCAGCGTTGGATGGGGCCAAGGAAACACCATATATTTT
TRBJ2-1 TRBV7-3 TRBD2 . 16 CASSLRASGALDEQFF TGTGCCAGCAGCTTAAGGGCTAGCGGGGCGCTGGATGAGCAGTTCTTC
TRBJ2-7 TRBV6-5 TRBD2 . 16 CASSSGTSGRGYEQYF TGTGCCAGCAGTTCCGGGACTAGCGGGAGGGGGTACGAGCAGTACTTC
TRBJ1-2 TRBV5-4 . few 13 CASRLTANYGYTF TGTGCCAGCAGGCTGACAGCTAACTATGGCTACACCTTC
TRBJ2-3 TRBV12-3/TRBV12-4 TRBD2 many 14 CASSPSGRADTQYF TGTGCCAGCAGTCCTAGCGGGAGGGCAGATACGCAGTATTTT
TRBJ1-5 TRBV25-1 TRBD1 . 15 CASSEGTGGRQPQHF TGTGCCAGCAGTGAAGGGACAGGGGGCCGACAGCCCCAGCATTTT
TRBJ2-2 TRBV5-1 TRBD2 . 14 CASRGSGDTGELFF TGCGCCAGCAGAGGTAGCGGGGACACCGGGGAGCTGTTTTTT
TRBJ1-6 TRBV7-9 TRBD1 . 14 CASSTDRADSPLHF TGTGCCAGCAGCACGGACAGGGCAGATTCACCCCTCCACTTT
TRBJ2-7 TRBV19 . . 17 CASSIPGTSQYVHEQYF TGTGCCAGTAGTATACCCGGGACTTCCCAGTATGTCCACGAGCAGTACTTC
TRBJ2-1 TRBV12-3/TRBV12-4 TRBD2 many 15 CASSLGAGGLNEQFF TGTGCCAGCAGTTTAGGAGCGGGGGGTCTCAATGAGCAGTTCTTC
TRBJ2-5 TRBV30 TRBD2 . 16 CAWEKERGRNQETQYF TGTGCCTGGGAAAAAGAGCGGGGGCGCAACCAAGAGACCCAGTACTTC
TRBJ2-2 TRBV24-1 . once 16 CATRDGGAGITGELFF TGTGCCACCAGAGATGGGGGGGCAGGTATCACCGGGGAGCTGTTTTTT
TRBJ2-5 TRBV29-1 . . 10 CSVIQETQYF TGCAGCGTCATCCAAGAGACCCAGTACTTC
TRBJ2-7 TRBV24-1 TRBD1 . 14 CATGGQGATDEQYF TGTGCCACCGGGGGACAGGGAGCGACGGACGAGCAGTACTTC
TRBJ2-1 TRBV5-6 TRBD1 . 15 CASNGEGAVYNEQFF TGTGCCAGCAACGGAGAGGGGGCGGTGTACAATGAGCAGTTCTTC
TRBJ2-2 TRBV12-3/TRBV12-4 TRBD1 few 19 CASSLPAHRDRVLGGELFF TGTGCCAGCAGTTTACCCGCTCACCGGGACAGGGTGTTGGGCGGGGAGCTGTTTTTT
TRBJ2-2 TRBV12-3/TRBV12-4 . . 15 CASSDTGVGTGELFF TGTGCCAGCAGTGATACGGGAGTCGGTACCGGGGAGCTGTTTTTT
TRBJ2-2 TRBV12-3/TRBV12-4 . . 16 CASSPPMVFDTGELFF TGTGCCAGCAGTCCACCGATGGTATTCGACACCGGGGAGCTGTTTTTT
TRBJ2-3 TRBV12-3/TRBV12-4 TRBD2 . 19 CASSRLSGTSGGVADTQYF TGTGCCAGCAGTCGACTTTCCGGGACTAGCGGGGGGGTCGCAGATACGCAGTATTTT
TRBJ2-1 TRBV5-4 . . 15 CASSLGPPSYNEQFF TGTGCCAGCAGCTTGGGACCGCCCTCCTACAATGAGCAGTTCTTC
TRBJ2-2 TRBV20-1 . . 14 CSARLPASTGELFF TGCAGTGCTAGACTCCCCGCGAGCACCGGGGAGCTGTTTTTT
TRBJ2-1 TRBV5-1 TRBD1 . 16 CASSVGTGGTYNEQFF TGCGCCAGCAGCGTTGGGACAGGTGGGACCTACAATGAGCAGTTCTTC
TRBJ1-3 TRBV28 . many 13 CASSSGQGNTIYF TGTGCCAGCAGTTCCGGACAGGGAAACACCATATATTTT
TRBJ2-3 TRBV24-1 . few 13 CATKGSYSDTQYF TGTGCCACTAAGGGGAGTTACTCTGATACGCAGTATTTT
TRBJ1-2 TRBV7-9 TRBD1 . 15 CASSPAGDRGYGYTF TGTGCCAGCAGCCCGGCGGGGGACAGGGGATACGGCTACACCTTC
TRBJ2-2 TRBV11-1 . . 12 CASTLGGGELFF TGTGCCAGCACCTTGGGGGGCGGGGAGCTGTTTTTT
TRBJ1-3 TRBV7-9 . . 16 CASSSRDGSSGNTIYF TGTGCCAGCAGCTCCCGGGACGGCAGCTCTGGAAACACCATATATTTT
TRBJ2-5 TRBV7-9 TRBD2 . 15 CASSSTAGGQETQYF TGTGCCAGCAGCTCAACAGCGGGAGGGCAAGAGACCCAGTACTTC